These 30 T cell receptor beta chains were all obtained from the same sample, sequenced in a study of blood T cell repertoires in COVID-19. Data came from immunoSEQ multiplex PCR; TCRdb stores just in-frame clones and leaves some out. The sample records more than 95,000 clones, over 75% being singletons. The source material was peripheral blood. The receptors shown here come from a human donor in a cohort sampled during active or convalescent COVID-19.

This clone was counted once. CDR3 sequence reads: CATRQNTDTQYF. The CDR3 bases are TGTGCCACCAGACAGAACACAGATACGCAGTATTTT. The chain has TRBV24-1 and TRBJ2-3; no firm D call. This CDR3 contains 12 residues. Germline lookup yields CDR1 KGHDR and CDR2 SFDVKD. The germline V and J ends were trimmed by 7 bases and 2 bases, with 6 bases remaining between them.

The gene calls are TRBV2 and TRBJ2-2; 7 nucleotides align to TRBD1. V gave up 8 bases and J gave up 1 base; unmatched junction bases: 4. CDR1 SNHLY and CDR2 FYNNEI come from the germline V gene. The CDR3 totals 14 residues. The CDR3 DNA reads as TGTGCCAGCCGTAGGACAGGGAACACCGGGGAGCTGTTTTTT. As protein: CASRRTGNTGELFF.

The chain joins TRBV6-5 to TRBJ2-7; 8 nucleotides line up with TRBD1. Germline V gene data show CDR1 as MNHEY and CDR2 as SVGAGI. V shed 6 bases, J shed 0 bases, and the junction held 7 bases outside the gene matches. The CDR3 is 15 amino acids. CDR3 amino acids: CASRRGTGLSYEQYF. The CDR3 nucleotides read TGTGCCAGCAGACGTGGGACAGGCCTCTCCTACGAGCAGTACTTC.

The chain recombines TRBV10-1 with TRBJ2-3, with D perhaps matching TRBD2 (6 bases). This CDR3 is built from 13 residues. Germline V gene data show CDR1 as WNHNN and CDR2 as SYGVQD (reference sequence). V lost 6 bases to trimming and J lost 7 bases, with 14 bases between them. The chain's CDR3 is CASSGGTFNTQYF. For the CDR3, the DNA is TGCGCCAGCAGCGGAGGGACTTTCAATACGCAGTATTTT.

The chain carries TRBV18 and TRBJ2-7, with TRBD1 matching over 9 bases. The CDR3 has 15 residues. Germline V gene lookup returns CDR1 KGHSH and CDR2 LQKENI. V gave up 0 bases and J gave up 3 bases; unmatched junction bases: 3. The CDR3 DNA sequence: TGTGCCAGCTCACCACCAATGACAGGGGGCTACGAGCAGTACTTC. Its translation is CASSPPMTGGYEQYF.

This chain links TRBV5-6 with TRBJ1-1; D is perhaps TRBD1 (6 bases). CDR3 length equals 15 residues. Deletions cut 5 bases from V and 4 bases from J, with 18 bases between. Germline CDR1 is SGHDT and CDR2 is YYEEEE. The CDR3 bases are TGTGCCAGCAGTTCCATCCGGGACACGCGCACTGAAGCTTTCTTT. Its translation: CASSSIRDTRTEAFF.

This chain uses TRBV12-5 with TRBJ2-5; TRBD1 aligns across 10 bases. The CDR3 consists of 14 residues. The V gene end was trimmed by 6 bases and the J gene end by 6 bases; junction bases not matched to a gene: 7. From germline, CDR1 is LGHNT and CDR2 FRNRAP. The CDR3 loop is CASGGTGELKTQYF. The CDR3, as DNA: TGTGCTAGTGGGGGGACAGGGGAGTTAAAGACCCAGTACTTC.

The rearrangement links TRBV19 to TRBJ1-2; D uncertain. This CDR3 is 18 amino acids long. V lost 9 bases, J lost 2 bases, and 28 bases lay in between. Germline V gene lookup returns CDR1 LNHDA and CDR2 SQIVND (reference sequence). CDR3 amino acids: CASSPTRTKGGKNYGYTF. DNA of the CDR3: TGTGCCAGCTCCCCCACAAGGACGAAAGGAGGCAAAAACTATGGCTACACCTTC.

The CDR3 DNA sequence: TGTGCCACCAGCAGAGATCGAGGGGAAGCTTTCTTT. Its translation is CATSRDRGEAFF. This chain uses TRBV15 with TRBJ1-1; D not certain. Germline loops: CDR1 LNHNV, CDR2 YYDKDF (reference sequence). The ends were cut back, 0 bases at V and 8 bases at J, with 7 bases in the middle. This CDR3 has 12 residues.

This chain connects TRBV12-3 or TRBV12-4 to TRBJ1-2; D is possibly TRBD1 (5 bases). This CDR3 is 13 amino acids long. Trimming removed 2 bases at V and 5 bases at J, with 9 bases between. CDR3 region: CASSLSRVYGYTF. In DNA, the CDR3 is TGTGCCAGCAGTTTATCCAGGGTTTATGGCTACACCTTC.

This clone appeared a single time. The rearrangement joins TRBV3-1 (or the pseudogene TRBV3-2) to TRBJ2-5; D call uncertain. The CDR3 spans 14 residues. Between the trimmed V and J ends, which lost 0 bases and 2 bases, there was a span of 7 bases. Germline CDR1 reads LGHDT; CDR2 reads YNNKEL (reference sequence). CDR3 sequence: CASSQEVQQETQYF. CDR3 nucleotide sequence: TGTGCCAGCAGCCAAGAGGTACAGCAAGAGACCCAGTACTTC.

The rearrangement uses TRBV4-1 and TRBJ1-2; D perhaps matches TRBD1 (6 bases). The V and J ends lost 1 base and 5 bases respectively, with 14 bases between them. The CDR3 runs 15 residues. Germline V gene sequence: CDR1 MGHRA, CDR2 YSYEKL. Here the CDR3 reads CASSQVGADRYGYTF. CDR3 in DNA: TGCGCCAGCAGCCAAGTCGGGGCAGACAGGTATGGCTACACCTTC.

The rearrangement links TRBV4-3 to TRBJ2-7; D is unclear. The CDR3 spans 14 residues. Per the germline V gene, CDR1 is LGHNA and CDR2 is YSLEER. The V gene lost 1 base and the J gene lost 3 bases, with 10 bases spanning the gap. The CDR3 bases are TGCGCCAGCAGCCAAGGTAATTCTTTCTACGAGCAGTACTTC. Its translation is CASSQGNSFYEQYF.

This clone was seen a single time. This chain links TRBV10-3 with TRBJ1-5, with 10 bases fitting TRBD1. The CDR3 runs 14 residues. Unmatched junction bases numbered 7, after V lost 7 bases and J lost 7 bases. From germline, CDR1 is ENHRY and CDR2 SYGVKD. CDR3 sequence: CAITETGGEQPQHF. The CDR3 DNA sequence: TGTGCCATCACGGAGACAGGGGGCGAACAGCCCCAGCATTTT.

The V and J genes are TRBV7-8 and TRBJ2-7; D may be TRBD2 (6 bases). Deletions cut 3 bases from V and 1 base from J, with 10 bases between. The CDR3 length is 14 residues. Germline V gene lookup returns CDR1 SGHVS and CDR2 FQNEAQ. In DNA form, the CDR3 reads TGTGCCAGCAGCTTGGCAGGGAGGTCCTACGAGCAGTACTTC. Translating it yields CASSLAGRSYEQYF.

A single count supports this clone. Here the CDR3 reads CASSLGQGYEQYF. CDR3 DNA: TGTGCCAGCAGTTTGGGACAGGGCTACGAGCAGTACTTC. The chain uses TRBV6-5 and TRBJ2-7; 9 bases are shared with TRBD1. The CDR3 totals 13 residues. V lost 4 bases to trimming and J lost 3 bases; unmatched junction nucleotides: 1. Germline CDR1 MNHEY, CDR2 SVGAGI.

This sequence joins TRBV4-3 and TRBJ1-2; 11 positions agree with TRBD1. CDR1 and CDR2 from the germline V gene are LGHNA and YSLEER. The CDR3 loop spans 15 amino acids. J gave up 6 bases and V 5 bases, and 8 bases lay outside the gene matches. The CDR3 protein is CASSSKGTGGNGYTF. DNA of the CDR3: TGCGCCAGCAGCTCGAAGGGGACAGGGGGAAATGGCTACACCTTC.

In this sample, this clone turned up once. The gene calls are TRBV6-5 and TRBJ2-7; TRBD1 matches 7 bases. The ends lost 5 bases at V and 6 bases at J; junction bases unmatched: 10. The CDR3 is 14 residues long. Germline assignment: CDR1 MNHEY and CDR2 SVGAGI. In DNA, the CDR3 is TGTGCCAGCAGTCAAACGGTAGGGGGCGGCGAGCAGTACTTC. This codes for CASSQTVGGGEQYF.

The chain employs TRBV5-1 and TRBJ2-1; 9 bases are a match to TRBD2. Germline V lookup: CDR1 SGHRS, CDR2 YFSETQ. CDR3 length: 17 residues. Trimming took 4 bases from V and 10 from J; bases not matched to a gene: 18. In DNA form, the CDR3 reads TGCGCCAGCAGCCCCCAGGCTAGCGGGACGGGTTATACGGAGCAGTTCTTC. Its protein product is CASSPQASGTGYTEQFF.

This clone appeared many times. In the same sample, other DNA sequences code for this CDR3. The rearrangement uses TRBV11-3 and TRBJ2-7, with unresolved D. CDR1 SGHNT and CDR2 YENEEA come from the germline V gene. Trimming removed 1 base at V and 1 base at J, with 11 bases between. The CDR3 totals 15 residues. The CDR3 DNA is TGTGCCAGCAGCTTAGGTAGCTGGATTTCCTACGAGCAGTACTTC. Protein product: CASSLGSWISYEQYF.

The J gene is TRBJ1-4, the V gene TRBV21-1; the D call of TRBD1 is as the table states it, not checked on the DNA. TRBV21-1 is a documented pseudogene. This CDR3 comprises 16 residues. CDR3 nucleotide sequence: TGTGCCAGCAGCAAAGCGCTCGGGACAGGGAGTGAAAAACTGTTTTTT. Its translation is CASSKALGTGSEKLFF.

The CDR3 DNA sequence: TGTGCCAGTAGTACCTACTGGACAGGGGAGGTAGGGGGGACCTACGAGCAGTACTTC. Amino acid sequence: CASSTYWTGEVGGTYEQYF. V gene TRBV19 combines with J gene TRBJ2-7, with 9 nucleotides matching TRBD1. Per the germline V gene, CDR1 is LNHDA and CDR2 is SQIVND (reference sequence). This CDR3 has 19 residues. V lost 4 bases to trimming and J lost 2 bases; unmatched junction nucleotides: 18.

The chain joins TRBV30 to TRBJ1-1; 8 positions agree with TRBD1. Per the germline V gene, CDR1 is GTSNPN and CDR2 is SVGIG (reference sequence). Trimming at V came to 4 bases and at J to 4 bases, leaving 5 bases not matched to a gene. The CDR3 consists of 13 residues. The CDR3 nucleotides read TGTGCCTGGACAGGGGGCGGTGGCACTGAAGCTTTCTTT. Encoded protein: CAWTGGGGTEAFF.

Remarks on this clone: The same CDR3 also results from other DNA sequences found in this sample. The genes are TRBV7-3 and TRBJ1-1, with TRBD1 matching 10 bases. J gave up 2 bases and V 4 bases, and 1 base lay outside the gene matches. The CDR3 is 14 amino acids. Germline-derived CDR1 and CDR2 are SGHTA and FQGTGA. Here the CDR3 DNA reads TGTGCCAGCAGCTCGACAGGGGGCAACACTGAAGCTTTCTTT. Translated, it gives CASSSTGGNTEAFF.

The rearrangement links TRBV4-3 to TRBJ2-3, with a possible D match to TRBD2 (6 bases). The CDR3 is made up of 17 amino acids. Germline CDR1 and CDR2: LGHNA and YSLEER. V was shortened by 0 bases and J by 1 base, with 14 bases between the two germline ends. The CDR3 DNA is TGCGCCAGCAGCCAAGATTTGACGACTAGGGGCACAGATACGCAGTATTTT. Protein product: CASSQDLTTRGTDTQYF.

The chain recombines TRBV7-2 with TRBJ1-6; 10 bases are shared with TRBD1. Germline V gives CDR1 SGHTA, CDR2 FQGNSA. The V segment lost 7 bases and the J segment 11 bases; nucleotides outside the gene matches: 5. The CDR3 has 13 amino acids. In DNA, the CDR3 is TGTGCCAGCACGGGACAGGGGAGTACACCCCTCCACTTT. Its translation: CASTGQGSTPLHF.

This clone was seen more than once but under ten times. The genes are TRBV18 and TRBJ1-6; D may be TRBD1 (5 bases). V lost 5 bases, J lost 12 bases, and 14 bases lay in between. In germline, CDR1 is KGHSH, CDR2 LQKENI. CDR3 length equals 13 residues. The CDR3 DNA is TGTGCCAGCTCATTGGAGGGAGGGGAACCCCTCCACTTT. Translating gives CASSLEGGEPLHF.

This sequence joins TRBV18 and TRBJ1-4; TRBD1 matches 7 bases. CDR1 KGHSH and CDR2 LQKENI come from the germline V gene. With 7 bases clipped from V and 8 bases from J, the junction kept 7 bases outside the gene matches. This CDR3 has 13 residues. The CDR3 here is CASFGTVDEKLFF. In DNA, the CDR3 is TGTGCCAGCTTCGGGACAGTAGACGAAAAACTGTTTTTT.

This clone showed up just once. The genes are TRBV2 and TRBJ1-2; D not resolved. V lost 0 bases to trimming and J lost 0 bases, with 11 bases between them. Germline lookup yields CDR1 SNHLY and CDR2 FYNNEI. The CDR3 is 16 residues long. The DNA for the CDR3 is TGTGCCAGCAGTGAAGCGCGCTTTCAATCTAACTATGGCTACACCTTC. Its translation: CASSEARFQSNYGYTF.

V is TRBV19 and J is TRBJ1-1; D is ambiguous. Germline assignment: CDR1 LNHDA and CDR2 SQIVND (reference sequence). V was shortened by 3 bases and J by 4 bases, with 15 bases between the two germline ends. The CDR3 sequence is 15 residues long. The CDR3: CASSIPLGPFTEAFF. Here the CDR3 DNA reads TGTGCCAGTAGTATCCCCCTGGGCCCTTTCACTGAAGCTTTCTTT.